A selection of T cell receptor beta chains follows, all from one sample in a study of T cell responses to AZD1222 COVID-19 vaccine. Clones were sequenced by immunoSEQ multiplex PCR, and TCRdb holds only the in-frame ones, with some missing. The top ten clones hold around 15% of a sample with 120,000 to 150,000 clones, approximately 88% of them seen once. The material was peripheral blood, obtained on day 0 of AZD1222 vaccination. These receptor sequences come from an adult in good health. The CDR3 runs from the conserved cysteine through the conserved F or W. The order of the fields is J gene, D gene, V gene, clone size, CDR3 protein, CDR3 DNA. The D gene is left open where the match is weak. Size is stated for part of the rows, as once, few or many counts, or as a class when the clone is expanded.

>TRBJ1-1|TRBD1|TRBV5-1|NA
CASSNGQGAAGEAFF
TGCGCCAGCAGCAACGGACAGGGGGCGGCGGGTGAAGCTTTCTTT
>TRBJ1-1|TRBD1|TRBV10-3|NA
CAISESTQGATEAFF
TGTGCCATCAGTGAGTCGACACAGGGGGCAACTGAAGCTTTCTTT
>TRBJ1-2|NA|TRBV7-2|NA
CASSLHAGNYGYTF
TGTGCCAGCAGCTTACACGCAGGAAACTATGGCTACACCTTC
>TRBJ1-4|TRBD1|TRBV6-5|few
CASSSTGVGGGEKLFF
TGTGCCAGCAGTTCTACAGGGGTAGGAGGGGGTGAAAAACTGTTTTTT
>TRBJ2-7|TRBD2|TRBV29-1|once
CSVFGSGDLSYEQYF
TGCAGCGTTTTCGGTAGCGGGGACCTCTCCTACGAGCAGTACTTC
>TRBJ2-7|TRBD2|TRBV27|NA
CASSSRAGATYEQYF
TGTGCCAGCAGCTCTAGAGCGGGGGCCACCTACGAGCAGTACTTC
>TRBJ1-2|TRBD1|TRBV2|NA
CASTPDRGTNYGYTF
TGTGCCAGCACACCGGACAGGGGGACTAACTATGGCTACACCTTC
>TRBJ1-2|NA|TRBV7-2|NA
CASSLVGGHRREARGYTF
TGTGCCAGCAGCTTAGTGGGGGGACATAGGAGGGAGGCAAGGGGCTACACCTTC
>TRBJ1-1|NA|TRBV7-2|NA
CASSFSGVNTEAFF
TGTGCCAGCAGCTTTTCTGGGGTGAACACTGAAGCTTTCTTT
>TRBJ1-1|NA|TRBV3-1/TRBV3-2|NA
CASSQGGGATEAFF
TGTGCCAGCAGCCAAGGGGGAGGGGCCACTGAAGCTTTCTTT
>TRBJ1-1|TRBD1|TRBV6-5|NA
CASMTGQGNTEAFF
TGTGCCAGCATGACCGGACAGGGGAACACTGAAGCTTTCTTT
>TRBJ2-3|TRBD2|TRBV19|NA
CASSIPGLAGGSTDTQYF
TGTGCCAGTAGTATTCCGGGACTAGCGGGGGGCAGCACAGATACGCAGTATTTT
>TRBJ2-7|NA|TRBV6-1|NA
CASSETLTKGEQYF
TGTGCCAGCAGTGAGACACTTACAAAGGGCGAGCAGTACTTC
>TRBJ2-4|NA|TRBV5-8|once
CASSLQGNIQYF
TGTGCCAGCAGCTTGCAGGGGAACATTCAGTACTTC
>TRBJ2-3|NA|TRBV6-5|NA
CASSYSRGSTDTQYF
TGTGCCAGCAGTTACTCCCGAGGGAGCACAGATACGCAGTATTTT
>TRBJ1-2|NA|TRBV7-8|NA
CASSLSRVNGYTF
TGTGCCAGCAGCTTAAGCAGGGTGAATGGCTACACCTTC
>TRBJ2-3|TRBD2|TRBV7-7|NA
CASSFAGADTQYF
TGTGCCAGCAGCTTCGCGGGGGCAGATACGCAGTATTTT
>TRBJ1-1|NA|TRBV25-1|NA
CASSEQNSGNTEAFF
TGTGCCAGCAGTGAGCAGAACTCAGGGAACACTGAAGCTTTCTTT
>TRBJ1-1|TRBD1|TRBV28|NA
CASLQQDRVNTEAFF
TGTGCCAGCCTTCAACAGGACAGGGTGAACACTGAAGCTTTCTTT
>TRBJ1-1|NA|TRBV5-1|NA
CASTRQAGNTEAFF
TGCGCCAGCACACGACAGGCGGGAAACACTGAAGCTTTCTTT
>TRBJ2-2|TRBD2|TRBV7-2|once
CASSLALAGGTGELFF
TGTGCCAGCAGCTTAGCCCTAGCGGGGGGGACCGGGGAGCTGTTTTTT
>TRBJ1-2|NA|TRBV6-5|NA
CASSYDSNYGYTF
TGTGCCAGCAGTTACGACAGTAACTATGGCTACACCTTC
>TRBJ2-7|TRBD2|TRBV4-1|NA
CASSQVQAGGSYEQYF
TGCGCCAGCAGCCAAGTCCAAGCGGGGGGTTCCTACGAGCAGTACTTC
>TRBJ1-4|NA|TRBV7-9|NA
CASSFVTNEKLFF
TGTGCCAGCAGCTTTGTAACGAATGAAAAACTGTTTTTT
>TRBJ1-2|NA|TRBV5-1|NA
CASSLTVGQRYGYTF
TGCGCCAGCAGCTTGACAGTAGGACAGCGCTATGGCTACACCTTC
>TRBJ1-3|TRBD1|TRBV18|once
CASSPGTGDSGNTIYF
TGTGCCAGCTCGCCTGGGACAGGAGACTCTGGAAACACCATATATTTT
>TRBJ1-2|NA|TRBV27|NA
CASKENRDYGYTF
TGTGCCAGCAAGGAGAACAGGGACTATGGCTACACCTTC
>TRBJ2-5|NA|TRBV6-5|NA
CASSYGPGDLQETQYF
TGTGCCAGCAGTTACGGGCCAGGGGATCTACAAGAGACCCAGTACTTC
>TRBJ1-5|NA|TRBV28|NA
CASSRGFGGEPQHF
TGTGCCAGCAGTAGGGGATTCGGGGGGGAGCCCCAGCATTTT
>TRBJ1-1|TRBD1|TRBV5-4|NA
CASKPFTGGGSNTEAFF
TGTGCCAGCAAGCCCTTTACAGGGGGGGGAAGTAACACTGAAGCTTTCTTT
>TRBJ1-5|NA|TRBV10-2|NA
CASSRDGDQPQHF
TGCGCCAGCAGCCGGGACGGGGATCAGCCCCAGCATTTT
>TRBJ1-1|TRBD1|TRBV4-1|once
CASSPGQGNTEAFF
TGCGCCAGCAGCCCAGGACAGGGGAACACTGAAGCTTTCTTT
>TRBJ1-2|NA|TRBV19|NA
CASKPPGQFPYGYTF
TGTGCCAGCAAACCTCCGGGACAATTCCCTTATGGCTACACCTTC
>TRBJ1-4|NA|TRBV6-5|NA
CASSLDATNEKLFF
TGTGCCAGCAGCCTAGATGCAACTAATGAAAAACTGTTTTTT
>TRBJ2-5|NA|TRBV2|few
CANSGTALGTQYF
TGTGCCAACTCCGGGACTGCCCTGGGGACCCAGTACTTC
>TRBJ2-1|TRBD2|TRBV7-2|NA
CASSFSGGAYNEQFF
TGTGCCAGCAGCTTTAGCGGGGGGGCCTACAATGAGCAGTTCTTC
>TRBJ1-6|NA|TRBV9|NA
CASSSSTGRANSPLHF
TGTGCCAGCAGCTCTAGTACGGGAAGGGCTAATTCACCCCTCCACTTT
>TRBJ1-4|NA|TRBV25-1|NA
CASSDTVRNEKLFF
TGTGCCAGCAGTGACACAGTTCGGAATGAAAAACTGTTTTTT
>TRBJ2-7|TRBD1|TRBV28|NA
CASSFVGTGGYEQYF
TGTGCCAGCAGTTTTGTTGGGACAGGGGGCTACGAGCAGTACTTC
>TRBJ1-4|TRBD1|TRBV10-3|NA
CATCLGQGNEKLFF
TGTGCCACCTGCCTGGGACAGGGGAATGAAAAACTGTTTTTT
>TRBJ1-2|NA|TRBV6-5|NA
CASSTGLKGYTF
TGTGCCAGCAGCACAGGTCTGAAGGGCTACACCTTC
>TRBJ2-3|NA|TRBV5-1|NA
CASGVIKMDTQYF
TGCGCCAGCGGAGTAATTAAGATGGATACGCAGTATTTT
>TRBJ1-2|NA|TRBV28|NA
CASRRVDYGYTF
TGTGCCAGCAGAAGGGTTGACTATGGCTACACCTTC